This is a list of T cell receptor beta chains from one sample in a study of T cells in Graves' hyperthyroidism and ophthalmopathy. TCRdb re-derived calls from the multiplex PCR reads in MiXCR, one entry per CDR3 protein. The table lists 600,000 to 700,000 distinct CDR3 sequences, over 12% of them singletons. Input material: blood. Receptors were obtained from a middle-aged woman with Graves' ophthalmopathy. CDR3s include the opening cysteine and the closing phenylalanine or tryptophan. A D gene is named only where the DNA matches it firmly. Clone size, where shown, is once, few, many, or a class for clones that have expanded.

V: TRBV11-1
J: TRBJ2-3
size: few
D: NA
CDR3: CASSSGIPLGDTQYF
DNA: TGTGCCAGCAGCTCTGGTATACCCTTGGGAGATACGCAGTATTTT

V: TRBV9
J: TRBJ2-2
size: NA
D: TRBD2
CDR3: CASSVVGGGGELFF
DNA: TGTGCCAGCAGCGTAGTCGGCGGGGGCGGGGAGCTGTTTTTT

V: TRBV30
J: TRBJ2-3
size: NA
D: TRBD2
CDR3: CAWSDNLAAYTDTQYF
DNA: TGTGCCTGGAGTGACAATCTAGCGGCTTACACAGATACGCAGTATTTT

V: TRBV7-2
J: TRBJ2-7
size: NA
D: TRBD1
CDR3: CASSSGQGVEQYF
DNA: TGTGCCAGCAGCTCGGGACAGGGGGTCGAGCAGTACTTC

V: TRBV28
J: TRBJ2-7
size: NA
D: NA
CDR3: CASSPSHGQTSSYEQYF
DNA: TGTGCCAGCAGTCCATCTCACGGGCAGACTAGCTCCTACGAGCAGTACTTC

V: TRBV7-3
J: TRBJ2-2
size: many
D: TRBD1
CDR3: CASSGGQGSGELFF
DNA: TGTGCCAGCAGCGGGGGACAGGGAAGCGGGGAGCTGTTTTTT

V: TRBV7-2
J: TRBJ2-5
size: once
D: NA
CDR3: CASSADSHRETQYF
DNA: TGTGCCAGCAGCGCGGACAGTCATCGGGAGACCCAGTACTTC

V: TRBV10-2
J: TRBJ1-1
size: many
D: TRBD1
CDR3: CASIGQAVNTEAFF
DNA: TGCGCCAGCATTGGACAGGCTGTGAACACTGAAGCTTTCTTT

V: TRBV20-1
J: TRBJ2-4
size: many
D: TRBD2
CDR3: CSATAGGLNIQYF
DNA: TGCAGTGCTACAGCGGGAGGGCTAAACATTCAGTACTTC

V: TRBV11-1
J: TRBJ2-5
size: many
D: TRBD1
CDR3: CASSLDRGIDRGQETQYF
DNA: TGTGCCAGCAGCTTAGATCGTGGGATCGACAGGGGGCAAGAGACCCAGTACTTC

V: TRBV7-8
J: TRBJ1-2
size: NA
D: NA
CDR3: CASSPGVEEGYTF
DNA: TGTGCCAGCAGCCCCGGAGTGGAGGAGGGCTACACCTTC

V: TRBV18
J: TRBJ1-5
size: many
D: NA
CDR3: CASSTGPNQPQHF
DNA: TGTGCCAGCTCAACTGGACCAAATCAGCCCCAGCATTTT

V: TRBV6-4
J: TRBJ2-3
size: NA
D: NA
CDR3: CASSTSSDTQYF
DNA: TGTGCCAGCAGTACCTCCTCAGATACGCAGTATTTT

V: TRBV5-6
J: TRBJ2-2
size: few
D: TRBD2
CDR3: CASSLDGRYTGELFF
DNA: TGTGCCAGCAGCTTGGACGGGAGGTACACCGGGGAGCTGTTTTTT

V: TRBV18
J: TRBJ2-1
size: NA
D: TRBD2
CDR3: CASAPSGGYNEQFF
DNA: TGTGCCAGCGCTCCTAGCGGGGGGTACAATGAGCAGTTCTTC

V: TRBV2
J: TRBJ2-5
size: many
D: NA
CDR3: CASSAAETQYF
DNA: TGTGCCAGCAGTGCTGCGGAGACCCAGTACTTC

V: TRBV4-1
J: TRBJ2-5
size: NA
D: NA
CDR3: CASSQVQGGGETQYF
DNA: TGCGCCAGCAGCCAAGTACAGGGAGGAGGAGAGACCCAGTACTTC

V: TRBV4-1
J: TRBJ2-5
size: few
D: NA
CDR3: CASSQEQGGQETQYF
DNA: TGCGCCAGCAGCCAAGAACAGGGCGGGCAAGAGACCCAGTACTTC

V: TRBV6-2/TRBV6-3
J: TRBJ2-1
size: few
D: NA
CDR3: CASTGNNEQFF
DNA: TGTGCCAGTACAGGAAACAATGAGCAGTTCTTC

V: TRBV28
J: TRBJ1-2
size: many
D: NA
CDR3: CASSPPRDGYTF
DNA: TGTGCCAGCAGTCCCCCCAGGGATGGCTACACCTTC

V: TRBV7-9
J: TRBJ2-5
size: few
D: NA
CDR3: CASSFLRAGETQYF
DNA: TGTGCCAGCAGCTTTCTGAGGGCTGGGGAGACCCAGTACTTC

V: TRBV11-3
J: TRBJ2-4
size: many
D: TRBD1
CDR3: CASSSRDRGPGDIQYF
DNA: TGTGCCAGCAGCTCCCGGGACAGGGGGCCGGGGGACATTCAGTACTTC

V: TRBV29-1
J: TRBJ2-4
size: many
D: NA
CDR3: CSAGRQEKNIQYF
DNA: TGCAGCGCAGGGAGGCAGGAGAAAAACATTCAGTACTTC

V: TRBV11-2
J: TRBJ2-5
size: many
D: NA
CDR3: CASSSLGVVAAETQYF
DNA: TGTGCCAGCAGCTCCCTTGGGGTCGTGGCCGCAGAGACCCAGTACTTC

V: TRBV6-5
J: TRBJ1-5
size: few
D: NA
CDR3: CASSYSSGADNQPQHF
DNA: TGTGCCAGCAGTTACTCGTCAGGGGCCGACAATCAGCCCCAGCATTTT

V: TRBV5-4
J: TRBJ1-5
size: many
D: NA
CDR3: CASSLSGGENQPQHF
DNA: TGTGCCAGCAGCTTGTCTGGGGGCGAGAATCAGCCCCAGCATTTT

V: TRBV28
J: TRBJ1-6
size: many
D: NA
CDR3: CASMKGYNSPLHF
DNA: TGTGCCAGCATGAAGGGTTATAATTCACCCCTCCACTTT

V: TRBV7-8
J: TRBJ1-1
size: many
D: NA
CDR3: CASNPGGRTEAFF
DNA: TGTGCCAGCAACCCCGGGGGACGGACTGAAGCTTTCTTT